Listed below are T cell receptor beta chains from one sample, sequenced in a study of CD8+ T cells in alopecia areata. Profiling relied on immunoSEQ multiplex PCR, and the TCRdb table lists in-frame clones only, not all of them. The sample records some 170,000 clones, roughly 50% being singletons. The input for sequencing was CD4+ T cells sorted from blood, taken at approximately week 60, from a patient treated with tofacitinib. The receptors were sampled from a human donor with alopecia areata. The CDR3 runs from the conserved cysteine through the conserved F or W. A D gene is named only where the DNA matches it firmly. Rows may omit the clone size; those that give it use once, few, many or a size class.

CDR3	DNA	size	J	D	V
CSVARMRGEQFF	TGCAGCGTTGCTAGGATGCGGGGAGAGCAGTTCTTC	few	TRBJ2-1	.	TRBV29-1
CAWHRQGVASPLHF	TGTGCCTGGCATCGACAGGGTGTGGCTTCACCCCTCCACTTT	.	TRBJ1-6	TRBD1	TRBV30
CASSLEPGTYEQYF	TGCGCCAGCAGCTTGGAGCCAGGGACCTACGAGCAGTACTTC	.	TRBJ2-7	.	TRBV5-1
CASSSQGVPTYEQYF	TGTGCCAGCAGTTCCCAGGGGGTACCCACCTACGAGCAGTACTTC	few	TRBJ2-7	TRBD1	TRBV6-5
CASSTRANSPLHF	TGTGCCAGTAGTACCCGGGCAAATTCACCCCTCCACTTT	.	TRBJ1-6	.	TRBV19
CASSPTGAYGYTF	TGTGCCAGTAGTCCTACAGGGGCCTATGGCTACACCTTC	.	TRBJ1-2	TRBD1	TRBV19
CASSAYTSGGFTDTQYF	TGTGCCAGCAGCGCGTATACTAGCGGGGGTTTCACAGATACGCAGTATTTT	once	TRBJ2-3	TRBD2	TRBV7-2
CASGSNEQFF	TGCGCCAGCGGTTCCAATGAGCAGTTCTTC	few	TRBJ2-1	.	TRBV5-1
CSAWTGADQPQHF	TGCAGCGCCTGGACTGGGGCTGATCAGCCCCAGCATTTT	.	TRBJ1-5	.	TRBV29-1
CAWMDFGKERNSPLHF	TGTGCCTGGATGGACTTCGGGAAGGAGCGTAATTCACCCCTCCACTTT	.	TRBJ1-6	.	TRBV30
CASSPRGLQPQHF	TGTGCCAGCAGCCCCCGAGGCCTCCAGCCCCAGCATTTT	.	TRBJ1-5	.	TRBV7-2